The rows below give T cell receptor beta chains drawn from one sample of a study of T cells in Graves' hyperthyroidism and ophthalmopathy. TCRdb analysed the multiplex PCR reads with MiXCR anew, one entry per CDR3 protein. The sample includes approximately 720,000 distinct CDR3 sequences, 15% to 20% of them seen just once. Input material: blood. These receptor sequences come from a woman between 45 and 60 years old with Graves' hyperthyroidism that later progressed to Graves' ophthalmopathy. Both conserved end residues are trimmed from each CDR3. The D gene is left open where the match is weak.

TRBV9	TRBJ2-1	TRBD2	ASDTSTGGPSYNEQF
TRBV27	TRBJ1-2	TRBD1	ASSRTRNRGSNYGYT
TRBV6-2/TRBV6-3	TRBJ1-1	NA	ASSYSIPMRVPGDTEAF
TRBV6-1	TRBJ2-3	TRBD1	ASRPRQGWATDTQY
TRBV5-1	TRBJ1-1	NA	ASSRDFVVNTEAF
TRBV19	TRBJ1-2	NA	ASSTNNGYT
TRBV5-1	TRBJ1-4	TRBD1	AIPTFDRVGTNEKLF
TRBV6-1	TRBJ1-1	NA	ASRRGVVDTEAF
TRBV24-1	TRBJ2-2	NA	ATSDLRDTGELF
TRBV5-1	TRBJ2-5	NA	ASSISTAAGETQY
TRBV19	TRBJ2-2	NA	ASSIDLYTGELF
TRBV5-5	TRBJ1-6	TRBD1	ASTTRHSDRANSPLH
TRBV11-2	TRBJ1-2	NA	ASNPGRDGYT
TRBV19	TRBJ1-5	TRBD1	ASTQGVTSNQPQH
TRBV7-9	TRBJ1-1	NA	ASSLASETGNIMNTEAF
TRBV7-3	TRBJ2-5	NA	ASSLHGAQETQY
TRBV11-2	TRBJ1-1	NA	ASSLAWGSNTEAF
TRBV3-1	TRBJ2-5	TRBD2	ASSAFLAGALETQY
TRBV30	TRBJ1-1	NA	AWNKGPNTEAF
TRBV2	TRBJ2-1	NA	ASSGRPLNGDEQF
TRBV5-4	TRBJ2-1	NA	ASSFIGERYNEQF
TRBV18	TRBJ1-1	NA	ASSPSWGGSDTEAF
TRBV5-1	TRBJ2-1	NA	ASSYGLLNEQF
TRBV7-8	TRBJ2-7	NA	ASSLRGGELYEQY
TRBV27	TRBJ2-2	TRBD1	ASSLGQGQGVGELF
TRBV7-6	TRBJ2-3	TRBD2	ASSLVSAGGPDTQY
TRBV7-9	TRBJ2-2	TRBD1	ASYPGQGANTGELF
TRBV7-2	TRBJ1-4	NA	ASSPQGTGEKLF
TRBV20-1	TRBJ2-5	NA	SARDVTGWETQY
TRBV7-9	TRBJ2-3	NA	ASSPNHQTSYPTDTQY
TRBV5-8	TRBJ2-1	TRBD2	ASNLAGEYNEQF
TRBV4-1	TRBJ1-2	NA	ASSLELNRADGYT
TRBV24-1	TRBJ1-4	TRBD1	ATSDGTGREKLF
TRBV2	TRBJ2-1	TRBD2	ASSEWLAVNEQF
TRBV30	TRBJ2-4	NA	AWSQGAGNIQY
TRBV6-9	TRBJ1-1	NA	ASSYSVSLNTEAF
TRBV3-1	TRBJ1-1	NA	ASSQERALNTEAF
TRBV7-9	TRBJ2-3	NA	ASSSGLSTDTQY
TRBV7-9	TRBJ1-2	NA	ASSLAWTAYGYT
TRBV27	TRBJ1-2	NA	ASSLSFPEDYGYT
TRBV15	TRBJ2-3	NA	ATSRGVQSTDTQY
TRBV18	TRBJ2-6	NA	ASSRKGPESSGANVLT
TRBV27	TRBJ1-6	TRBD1	ASSSWDSNSPLH
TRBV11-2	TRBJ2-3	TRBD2	ASSPPTSGGMDTQY
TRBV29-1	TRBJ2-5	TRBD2	SVGASGEETQY
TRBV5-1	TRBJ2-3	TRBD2	ASSYGLAGAFTDTQY
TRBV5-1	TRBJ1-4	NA	ASSLAAATNEKLF
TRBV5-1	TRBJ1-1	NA	ASSLAAGHPNTEAF
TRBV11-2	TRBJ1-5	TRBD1	ASRADRDNQPQH
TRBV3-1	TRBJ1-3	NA	ASSQGAAAGNTIY
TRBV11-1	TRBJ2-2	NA	ASSLSYGELF
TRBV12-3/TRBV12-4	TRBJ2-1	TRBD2	ASRTAGTYNEQF
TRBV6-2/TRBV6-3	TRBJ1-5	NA	ASNDHQPQH
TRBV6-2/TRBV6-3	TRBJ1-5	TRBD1	ASSATGGHQPQH
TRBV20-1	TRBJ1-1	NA	SARRGFEMNTEAF